A selection of T cell receptor beta chains follows, all from one sample in a study of blood T cell repertoires in COVID-19. Assay: immunoSEQ multiplex PCR; the TCRdb copy retains only in-frame clones and omits some. The sample lists fewer than 140,000 clones, 71% seen once, with approximately 0.87% in the top ten. Sequencing was done on a sample of peripheral blood. These receptors came from a human donor with acute or convalescent COVID-19. The donor label of this sample is uncertain. Each CDR3 is given with its conserved first and last residue. The order of the fields is clone size, V gene, J gene, D gene, CDR3 protein, CDR3 DNA. D genes are given only for firm matches. The size field is filled for only some rows; it gives once, few, many or a size class.

abundance: few; v_gene: TRBV19; j_gene: TRBJ2-4; d_gene: TRBD2; CDR3aa: CATSGLAGGRGIQYF; CDR3nt: TGTGCCACATCCGGACTAGCGGGGGGGCGAGGCATTCAGTACTTC
abundance: -; v_gene: TRBV7-2; j_gene: TRBJ1-6; d_gene: -; CDR3aa: CASSLQHRAGAPLHF; CDR3nt: TGTGCCAGCAGCTTACAACACAGGGCTGGGGCACCCCTCCACTTT
abundance: -; v_gene: TRBV11-2; j_gene: TRBJ2-5; d_gene: TRBD2; CDR3aa: CASSSPGGTREAETQYF; CDR3nt: TGTGCCAGCAGCTCCCCCGGGGGGACTAGAGAAGCAGAGACCCAGTACTTC
abundance: -; v_gene: TRBV28; j_gene: TRBJ2-5; d_gene: TRBD1; CDR3aa: CASSILGTGDQETQYF; CDR3nt: TGTGCCAGCAGTATCCTAGGGACAGGGGACCAAGAGACCCAGTACTTC
abundance: medium-sized; v_gene: TRBV19; j_gene: TRBJ2-5; d_gene: TRBD2; CDR3aa: CASNPGLADQETQYF; CDR3nt: TGTGCCAGTAACCCGGGACTAGCGGACCAAGAGACCCAGTACTTC
abundance: -; v_gene: TRBV30; j_gene: TRBJ1-6; d_gene: TRBD1; CDR3aa: CAWSARTGYNSPLHF; CDR3nt: TGTGCCTGGAGTGCCCGGACAGGTTATAATTCACCCCTCCACTTT
abundance: -; v_gene: TRBV5-6; j_gene: TRBJ1-2; d_gene: -; CDR3aa: CASSRFSSGGGGYTF; CDR3nt: TGTGCCAGCAGCCGGTTCAGCTCGGGGGGAGGGGGCTACACCTTC
abundance: -; v_gene: TRBV4-1; j_gene: TRBJ1-6; d_gene: TRBD1; CDR3aa: CASSQAGGQSYNSPLHF; CDR3nt: TGCGCCAGCAGCCAAGCAGGGGGCCAGTCCTATAATTCACCCCTCCACTTT
abundance: -; v_gene: TRBV29-1; j_gene: TRBJ1-3; d_gene: -; CDR3aa: CSGLVGGRGNTIYF; CDR3nt: TGCAGCGGACTCGTGGGGGGTCGGGGAAACACCATATATTTT
abundance: -; v_gene: TRBV24-1; j_gene: TRBJ1-6; d_gene: TRBD1; CDR3aa: CATSEAGGGSPLHF; CDR3nt: TGTGCCACCAGTGAAGCAGGGGGCGGTTCACCCCTCCACTTT
abundance: -; v_gene: TRBV11-2; j_gene: TRBJ1-1; d_gene: -; CDR3aa: CASSSGYNTEAFF; CDR3nt: TGTGCCAGCAGCTCCGGGTACAACACTGAAGCTTTCTTT
abundance: -; v_gene: TRBV6-6; j_gene: TRBJ1-1; d_gene: -; CDR3aa: CASSYSVAGNTEAFF; CDR3nt: TGTGCCAGCAGTTACTCGGTAGCGGGGAACACTGAAGCTTTCTTT
abundance: few; v_gene: TRBV11-3; j_gene: TRBJ2-3; d_gene: TRBD2; CDR3aa: CASSLESSGGTDTQYF; CDR3nt: TGTGCCAGCAGCTTAGAATCTAGCGGGGGGACAGATACGCAGTATTTT
abundance: once; v_gene: TRBV20-1; j_gene: TRBJ1-1; d_gene: -; CDR3aa: CSTTGNTEAFF; CDR3nt: TGCAGTACAACAGGGAACACTGAAGCTTTCTTT
abundance: once; v_gene: TRBV14; j_gene: TRBJ1-6; d_gene: -; CDR3aa: CASSIKTGGSPLHF; CDR3nt: TGTGCCAGCAGCATAAAGACAGGTGGATCACCCCTCCACTTT
abundance: -; v_gene: TRBV7-9; j_gene: TRBJ1-5; d_gene: TRBD1; CDR3aa: CASSTTGDQPQHF; CDR3nt: TGTGCCAGCAGCACTACAGGGGATCAGCCCCAGCATTTT
abundance: -; v_gene: TRBV6-5; j_gene: TRBJ1-2; d_gene: TRBD1; CDR3aa: CASSYDRGGVGYTF; CDR3nt: TGTGCCAGCAGTTACGACAGGGGCGGAGTTGGCTACACCTTC
abundance: -; v_gene: TRBV3-1/TRBV3-2; j_gene: TRBJ2-1; d_gene: TRBD2; CDR3aa: CASRHSGGASNEQFF; CDR3nt: TGTGCCAGCAGACATAGCGGGGGGGCCTCAAATGAGCAGTTCTTC
abundance: few; v_gene: TRBV7-2; j_gene: TRBJ1-2; d_gene: -; CDR3aa: CASSPGWYGYTF; CDR3nt: TGTGCCAGCAGCCCAGGATGGTATGGCTACACCTTC
abundance: -; v_gene: TRBV2; j_gene: TRBJ2-2; d_gene: TRBD2; CDR3aa: CAGIRARGNGELFF; CDR3nt: TGTGCCGGGATCCGGGCGCGGGGGAACGGGGAGCTGTTTTTT
abundance: -; v_gene: TRBV12-3/TRBV12-4; j_gene: TRBJ1-1; d_gene: -; CDR3aa: CASSLRGGTEAFF; CDR3nt: TGTGCCAGCAGTTTAAGGGGTGGGACTGAAGCTTTCTTT
abundance: few; v_gene: TRBV5-4; j_gene: TRBJ2-1; d_gene: TRBD1; CDR3aa: CASSFQGVEKFF; CDR3nt: TGTGCCAGCAGCTTCCAGGGGGTAGAAAAGTTCTTC
abundance: -; v_gene: TRBV6-5; j_gene: TRBJ1-3; d_gene: TRBD1; CDR3aa: CASGPRDRAENTIYF; CDR3nt: TGTGCCAGCGGCCCTCGGGACAGGGCGGAAAACACCATATATTTT
abundance: -; v_gene: TRBV27; j_gene: TRBJ1-3; d_gene: -; CDR3aa: CASSLGRGISGNTIYF; CDR3nt: TGTGCCAGCAGTCTAGGACGCGGGATCTCTGGAAACACCATATATTTT
abundance: -; v_gene: TRBV9; j_gene: TRBJ1-1; d_gene: -; CDR3aa: CASSVVPQGSTEAFF; CDR3nt: TGTGCCAGCAGCGTCGTTCCTCAGGGGAGCACTGAAGCTTTCTTT
abundance: -; v_gene: TRBV5-1; j_gene: TRBJ1-3; d_gene: -; CDR3aa: CASSASSAARGNTIYF; CDR3nt: TGCGCCAGCAGCGCCTCGTCCGCGGCCCGGGGGAACACCATATATTTT
abundance: -; v_gene: TRBV28; j_gene: TRBJ2-2; d_gene: -; CDR3aa: CASSFFAGRNTGELFF; CDR3nt: TGTGCCAGCAGTTTTTTTGCGGGCCGGAACACCGGGGAGCTGTTTTTT
abundance: -; v_gene: TRBV6-5; j_gene: TRBJ2-2; d_gene: TRBD2; CDR3aa: CASRTLTRGGELFF; CDR3nt: TGTGCCAGCAGAACCCTAACGCGGGGGGGGGAGCTGTTTTTT
abundance: -; v_gene: TRBV7-9; j_gene: TRBJ2-3; d_gene: -; CDR3aa: CASTPDWDTRLKDTDTQYF; CDR3nt: TGTGCCAGCACCCCGGATTGGGACACCAGGCTAAAGGACACAGATACGCAGTATTTT
abundance: once; v_gene: TRBV6-5; j_gene: TRBJ1-6; d_gene: -; CDR3aa: CASSRGRENNSPLHF; CDR3nt: TGTGCCAGCAGCCGGGGAAGGGAAAATAATTCACCCCTCCACTTT
abundance: -; v_gene: TRBV24-1; j_gene: TRBJ2-2; d_gene: TRBD1; CDR3aa: CATSDRGQANTGELFF; CDR3nt: TGTGCCACCAGTGACAGGGGACAGGCGAACACCGGGGAGCTGTTTTTT
abundance: many; v_gene: TRBV3-1/TRBV3-2; j_gene: TRBJ1-2; d_gene: -; CDR3aa: CASSQGRPGEGYGYTF; CDR3nt: TGTGCCAGCAGCCAAGGGCGTCCGGGGGAAGGGTATGGCTACACCTTC
abundance: -; v_gene: TRBV6-5; j_gene: TRBJ1-2; d_gene: -; CDR3aa: CASSSRGPVYGYTF; CDR3nt: TGTGCCAGCAGTTCACGGGGTCCGGTGTATGGCTACACCTTC
abundance: few; v_gene: TRBV2; j_gene: TRBJ2-7; d_gene: -; CDR3aa: CASSEKHGPYEQYF; CDR3nt: TGTGCCAGCAGTGAAAAGCACGGTCCCTACGAGCAGTACTTC
abundance: -; v_gene: TRBV5-5; j_gene: TRBJ2-7; d_gene: -; CDR3aa: CASSLAGTPSYEQYF; CDR3nt: TGTGCCAGCAGCTTGGCCGGGACACCTTCCTACGAGCAGTACTTC
abundance: -; v_gene: TRBV27; j_gene: TRBJ2-4; d_gene: -; CDR3aa: CASSSNAAKNIQYF; CDR3nt: TGTGCCAGCAGTTCCAACGCGGCCAAAAACATTCAGTACTTC
abundance: -; v_gene: TRBV28; j_gene: TRBJ1-4; d_gene: TRBD1; CDR3aa: CASGGIGQGGEKLFF; CDR3nt: TGTGCCAGCGGTGGGATAGGACAGGGCGGCGAAAAACTGTTTTTT
abundance: -; v_gene: TRBV12-5; j_gene: TRBJ2-5; d_gene: -; CDR3aa: CASGLILHITDKAETQYF; CDR3nt: TGTGCTAGTGGCCTCATCCTTCACATTACGGACAAAGCGGAGACCCAGTACTTC
abundance: -; v_gene: TRBV4-2; j_gene: TRBJ1-5; d_gene: -; CDR3aa: CASSHGGAFDNQPQHF; CDR3nt: TGTGCCAGCAGCCACGGTGGGGCGTTTGACAATCAGCCCCAGCATTTT
abundance: -; v_gene: TRBV6-1; j_gene: TRBJ2-3; d_gene: -; CDR3aa: CASSENLARETDTQYF; CDR3nt: TGTGCCAGCAGTGAAAACCTAGCGAGAGAAACAGATACGCAGTATTTT
abundance: medium-sized; v_gene: TRBV7-2; j_gene: TRBJ1-5; d_gene: -; CDR3aa: CASSQGGNQPQHF; CDR3nt: TGTGCCAGCAGCCAAGGGGGAAATCAGCCCCAGCATTTT
abundance: -; v_gene: TRBV2; j_gene: TRBJ1-6; d_gene: -; CDR3aa: CASRTEVNSPLHF; CDR3nt: TGTGCCAGCCGGACAGAGGTTAATTCACCCCTCCACTTT
abundance: -; v_gene: TRBV18; j_gene: TRBJ1-2; d_gene: TRBD1; CDR3aa: CASSPTQGASYTF; CDR3nt: TGTGCCAGCTCACCAACGCAGGGGGCTAGCTACACCTTC
abundance: many; v_gene: TRBV2; j_gene: TRBJ2-2; d_gene: -; CDR3aa: CASSVTVTGELFF; CDR3nt: TGTGCCAGCAGTGTTACAGTCACCGGGGAGCTGTTTTTT
abundance: -; v_gene: TRBV10-2; j_gene: TRBJ1-5; d_gene: -; CDR3aa: CASSDGEGGSNQPQHF; CDR3nt: TGCGCCAGCAGTGATGGGGAGGGAGGGAGCAATCAGCCCCAGCATTTT
abundance: -; v_gene: TRBV7-9; j_gene: TRBJ1-4; d_gene: -; CDR3aa: CASSLYATNEKLFF; CDR3nt: TGTGCCAGCAGCTTATATGCAACTAATGAAAAACTGTTTTTT
abundance: -; v_gene: TRBV11-2; j_gene: TRBJ2-6; d_gene: TRBD1; CDR3aa: CASTRTGGSGANVLTF; CDR3nt: TGTGCCAGCACCCGGACAGGGGGCTCTGGGGCCAACGTCCTGACTTTC
abundance: once; v_gene: TRBV9; j_gene: TRBJ2-1; d_gene: TRBD1; CDR3aa: CASSEGTGSNNEQFF; CDR3nt: TGTGCCAGCAGCGAGGGGACAGGGAGTAACAATGAGCAGTTCTTC
abundance: -; v_gene: TRBV27; j_gene: TRBJ2-2; d_gene: TRBD2; CDR3aa: CASRGGGGALSNTGELFF; CDR3nt: TGTGCCAGCAGAGGTGGCGGGGGGGCTTTATCCAACACCGGGGAGCTGTTTTTT
abundance: -; v_gene: TRBV6-2/TRBV6-3; j_gene: TRBJ1-2; d_gene: TRBD1; CDR3aa: CASSYTGQGENGYTF; CDR3nt: TGTGCCAGCAGTTACACCGGACAGGGCGAAAATGGCTACACCTTC
abundance: -; v_gene: TRBV10-1; j_gene: TRBJ2-1; d_gene: -; CDR3aa: CASSEGGTAPPEQFF; CDR3nt: TGCGCCAGCAGTGAGGGAGGGACGGCCCCACCTGAGCAGTTCTTC
abundance: many; v_gene: TRBV3-1/TRBV3-2; j_gene: TRBJ1-2; d_gene: TRBD1; CDR3aa: CASSQEDRGGGYTF; CDR3nt: TGTGCCAGCAGCCAGGAGGACAGGGGGGGCGGCTACACCTTC
abundance: -; v_gene: TRBV15; j_gene: TRBJ1-6; d_gene: TRBD1; CDR3aa: CATSRDWPHSGGLVHF; CDR3nt: TGTGCCACCAGCAGAGATTGGCCTCATTCAGGGGGCCTAGTCCACTTT
abundance: once; v_gene: TRBV11-2; j_gene: TRBJ1-2; d_gene: -; CDR3aa: CASSLDLSGYTF; CDR3nt: TGTGCCAGCAGCTTAGATCTCAGTGGCTACACCTTC
abundance: -; v_gene: TRBV18; j_gene: TRBJ2-5; d_gene: -; CDR3aa: CASSHRVDKEATQYF; CDR3nt: TGTGCCAGCTCACACCGGGTGGACAAGGAAGCGACCCAGTACTTC
abundance: -; v_gene: TRBV7-9; j_gene: TRBJ1-1; d_gene: -; CDR3aa: CASSLAQNTEAFF; CDR3nt: TGTGCCAGCAGCTTAGCCCAAAACACTGAAGCTTTCTTT